One sample yielded the 23 T cell receptor beta chains listed below, sequenced in a study of shared clonotypes between healthy human individuals. The table came from immunoSEQ multiplex PCR; TCRdb's copy has only in-frame clones and leaves some out. The sample has over 1.4 million clones, roughly 96% seen once. What was sequenced was naive CD4+ T cells sorted from blood. The subset was: CD45RA+ positively selected. Source of these receptors: a man under 40 in good health.

V gene TRBV30 combines with J gene TRBJ2-3; the D is unclear. Trimming shortened V by 5 bases and J by 7 bases, and 10 bases separated the two germline ends. From germline, CDR1 is GTSNPN and CDR2 SVGIG (reference sequence). This CDR3 spans 11 amino acids. CDR3 DNA: TGTGCCTGGGGACCCCTGAATACGCAGTATTTT. It encodes CAWGPLNTQYF. Full variable domain (remainder filled in from reference TRBV30 and TRBJ2-3): SQTIHQWPATLVQPVGSPLSLECTVEGTSNPNLYWYRQAAGRGLQLLFYSVGIGQISSEVPQNLSASRPQDRQFILSSKKLLLSDSGFYLCAWGPLNTQYFGPGTRLTVL.

The gene calls are TRBV18 and TRBJ1-2; TRBD1 matches 7 bases. V trimming: 3 bases; J trimming: 3 bases; junction bases outside the gene matches: 4. The CDR3 has 14 amino acids. From germline, CDR1 is KGHSH and CDR2 LQKENI. The CDR3: CASSPGQAHYGYTF. In DNA, the CDR3 is TGTGCCAGCTCACCTGGACAGGCCCACTATGGCTACACCTTC.

V and J are TRBV18 and TRBJ1-3; D is perhaps TRBD1 (6 bases). The CDR3 length is 16 residues. Germline V gene lookup returns CDR1 KGHSH and CDR2 LQKENI. Trimming left V 3 bases short and J 2 bases short, with 14 bases between. CDR3 region: CASSPIFGGPGNTIYF. The CDR3 DNA is TGTGCCAGCTCACCCATCTTCGGGGGGCCTGGAAACACCATATATTTT.

The V call is TRBV11-2, the J call TRBJ2-3; D uncertain. The CDR3 loop spans 11 amino acids. Deletions cut 6 bases from V and 4 bases from J, with 5 bases between. CDR1 is SGHAT, CDR2 FQNNGV, per germline. Written as DNA, the CDR3 is TGTGCCAGCAGGGTTTCAGATACGCAGTATTTT. This codes for CASRVSDTQYF.

This chain joins TRBV7-9 and TRBJ2-2; possible D gene TRBD2, 5 bases. Germline V gives CDR1 SEHNR, CDR2 FQNEAQ (reference sequence). This CDR3 is 14 amino acids long. V lost 5 bases to trimming and J lost 0 bases, with 7 bases between them. DNA of the CDR3: TGTGCCAGCAGCGCCGGGGCGAACACCGGGGAGCTGTTTTTT. Protein: CASSAGANTGELFF.

This rearrangement joins TRBV2 to TRBJ2-1; 12 positions agree with TRBD2. V gave up 6 bases and J gave up 7 bases; unmatched junction bases: 19. CDR3 length: 19 amino acids. Germline values: CDR1 SNHLY, CDR2 FYNNEI. CDR3 nucleotides: TGTGCCAGCAGCCTGGGACAGAGACTAGCGGGGGACCAACTAAATGAGCAGTTCTTC. Translation gives CASSLGQRLAGDQLNEQFF. Supplemented by reference TRBV2 and TRBJ2-1, the full variable domain reads EPEVTQTPSHQVTQMGQEVILRCVPISNHLYFYWYRQILGQKVEFLVSFYNNEISEKSEIFDDQFSVERPDGSNFTLKIRSTKLEDSAMYFCASSLGQRLAGDQLNEQFFGPGTRLTVL.

The chain is built from TRBV7-6 and TRBJ2-3; D remains ambiguous. Germline loops: CDR1 SGHVS, CDR2 FNYEAQ. The CDR3 sequence is 11 residues long. V was cut by 6 bases and J by 7 bases, with 8 bases left in between. The CDR3 bases are TGTGCCAGCAGATCCGGAAATACGCAGTATTTT. Translation: CASRSGNTQYF.

This chain links TRBV7-8 with TRBJ1-2; TRBD1 matches at 9 bases. V trimming: 3 bases; J trimming: 8 bases; junction bases outside the gene matches: 10. The CDR3 has 15 amino acids. Per germline, CDR1 SGHVS and CDR2 FQNEAQ. The CDR3 nucleotides are TGTGCCAGCAGCTTCGGTCCCCGACAGGGGGACGGCTACACCTTC. This gives the protein CASSFGPRQGDGYTF.

This clone has just a few counts. This rearrangement joins TRBV19 to TRBJ2-1; D gene uncertain. Germline CDR1 and CDR2: LNHDA and SQIVND (reference sequence). With 3 bases removed from V and 7 bases from J, the gap between germline ends came to 13 bases. The CDR3 has 14 amino acids. The CDR3 protein is CASSISRVGNEQFF. CDR3 nucleotide sequence: TGTGCCAGTAGTATTTCGCGTGTGGGGAATGAGCAGTTCTTC.

This rearrangement joins TRBV6-6 to TRBJ2-3; no clear D. This CDR3 region has 13 residues. CDR1 is MNHNY, CDR2 SVGAGI, per germline (reference sequence). Trimming pared 4 bases from V and 7 bases from J, leaving 12 bases between. This chain's CDR3 is CASSSVRLNTQYF. As DNA, the CDR3 is TGTGCCAGCAGTTCCGTCCGTCTCAATACGCAGTATTTT.

The chain joins TRBV5-6 to TRBJ2-3, with D tentatively TRBD1 (6 bases). Trimming removed 4 bases from V and 2 bases from J, with 11 bases in between. Germline assignment: CDR1 SGHDT and CDR2 YYEEEE. This CDR3 is 14 amino acids long. This chain's CDR3 is CASSTGQNTDTQYF. CDR3 in DNA: TGTGCCAGCAGCACCGGACAGAACACAGATACGCAGTATTTT.

As to this clone: Other nucleotide sequences in the sample specify the same CDR3. V gene TRBV6-5 combines with J gene TRBJ2-1; possibly TRBD1 for D (6 bases). Between the trimmed V and J ends, which lost 0 bases and 7 bases, there was a span of 7 bases. This CDR3 spans 13 amino acids. Germline V gene sequence: CDR1 MNHEY, CDR2 SVGAGI. CDR3 coding DNA: TGTGCCAGCAGTTACTCTACAGGGAATGAGCAGTTCTTC. This encodes CASSYSTGNEQFF.

The genes are TRBV7-6 and TRBJ1-2; possibly TRBD1 for D (6 bases). The germline V and J ends were trimmed by 5 bases and 5 bases, with 18 bases remaining between them. Germline V gives CDR1 SGHVS, CDR2 FNYEAQ. The CDR3 loop spans 15 amino acids. The CDR3: CASSHLQGVGYGYTF. In DNA form, the CDR3 reads TGTGCCAGCAGCCACCTACAGGGTGTGGGGTATGGCTACACCTTC.

The gene calls are TRBV5-1 and TRBJ1-1; D unresolved. V lost 2 bases and J lost 4, with 12 bases in between. Germline V gene lookup returns CDR1 SGHRS and CDR2 YFSETQ. CDR3 size: 14 residues. The DNA for the CDR3 is TGCGCCAGCAGCTTCCGAGGCATCGGCACTGAAGCTTTCTTT. It encodes CASSFRGIGTEAFF.

This clone showed up just once. The chain links TRBV7-9 to TRBJ2-2, with D possibly matching TRBD2 (6 bases). The V end was cut by 4 bases, the J end by 1 base, with 10 bases between. This CDR3 contains 15 residues. The V gene's germline CDR1 is SEHNR and CDR2 FQNEAQ (reference sequence). CDR3 nucleotides: TGTGCCAGCAGCTCTGGCGGGGTGAACACCGGGGAGCTGTTTTTT. Amino acid sequence: CASSSGGVNTGELFF.

The V and J genes are TRBV13 and TRBJ2-2; no definite D call. V was trimmed by 5 bases and J by 3 bases, leaving 7 bases between them. Germline CDR1 PRHDT, CDR2 FYEKMQ (reference sequence). This CDR3 is built from 13 residues. As DNA, the CDR3 is TGTGCCAGCAGCCGCTTCGACACCGGGGAGCTGTTTTTT. It encodes CASSRFDTGELFF.

On this clone: This same CDR3 is encoded by further DNA sequences in the sample. The gene calls are TRBV7-3 and TRBJ2-7; D gene ambiguous. Germline CDR1 and CDR2: SGHTA and FQGTGA. The CDR3 length is 13 residues. The V end lost 9 bases, the J end lost 5 bases, and 17 bases lay between the germline ends. As DNA, the CDR3 is TGTGCCAGTAGCCCTAGACCGAGGAACGAGCAGTACTTC. Translated, it gives CASSPRPRNEQYF.

The V call is TRBV6-5, the J call TRBJ2-3; maybe TRBD1 (5 bases). The germline gives CDR1 MNHEY, CDR2 SVGAGI. V was trimmed by 6 bases and J by 0 bases, leaving 10 bases between them. This CDR3 contains 14 residues. The CDR3 DNA reads as TGTGCCAGCAGAAAGACAGCTAGCACAGATACGCAGTATTTT. It translates to CASRKTASTDTQYF.

The chain combines TRBV25-1 with TRBJ2-7; TRBD2 might be the D (5 bases). Trimming removed 7 bases at V and 4 bases at J, with 14 bases between. The CDR3 extends over 13 amino acids. Germline V gives CDR1 MGHDK, CDR2 SYGVNS. Written as DNA, the CDR3 is TGTGCCAGCATGGCGGGTTTTCCTTACGAGCAGTACTTC. Translating it yields CASMAGFPYEQYF.

The CDR3 spells CASGLGGTSYNEQFF. Written as DNA, the CDR3 is TGTGCTAGTGGTTTAGGAGGGACCTCCTACAATGAGCAGTTCTTC. The chain carries TRBV12-5 and TRBJ2-1, with D possibly being TRBD2 (6 bases). Trimming left V 3 bases short and J 0 bases short, with 9 bases between. The CDR3 sequence is 15 residues long. In germline, CDR1 is LGHNT, CDR2 FRNRAP.

The chain is built from TRBV19 and TRBJ2-1; tentative D call: TRBD2 (5 bases). The CDR3 has 14 residues. Trimming removed 4 bases from V and 7 bases from J, with 14 bases in between. The germline gives CDR1 LNHDA, CDR2 SQIVND (reference sequence). The CDR3 coding sequence is TGTGCCAGTAGTACTCCCCGGGGTCGGAATGAGCAGTTCTTC. Amino acid sequence: CASSTPRGRNEQFF.

This chain connects TRBV5-1 to TRBJ2-7; unclear D gene. The V gene's germline CDR1 is SGHRS and CDR2 YFSETQ. The CDR3 totals 17 residues. Trimming pared 0 bases from V and 5 bases from J, leaving 21 bases between. The CDR3 DNA sequence: TGCGCCAGCAGCTTGGGAGTTTGGCTACAACGACTTAACGAGCAGTACTTC. This sequence encodes CASSLGVWLQRLNEQYF. Using reference TRBV5-1 and TRBJ2-7 for the parts outside the CDR3, the full variable domain is KAGVTQTPRYLIKTRGQQVTLSCSPISGHRSVSWYQQTPGQGLQFLFEYFSETQRNKGNFPGRFSGRQFSNSRSEMNVSTLELGDSALYLCASSLGVWLQRLNEQYFGPGTRLTVT.

This chain joins TRBV27 and TRBJ2-1; possible D gene TRBD2, 5 bases. Trimming left V 6 bases short and J 5 bases short, with 11 bases between. CDR3 length: 13 amino acids. Per the germline V gene, CDR1 is MNHEY and CDR2 is SMNVEV (reference sequence). The CDR3 spells CASRKISDNEQFF. The CDR3 nucleotides read TGTGCCAGCAGAAAAATTAGCGACAATGAGCAGTTCTTC.